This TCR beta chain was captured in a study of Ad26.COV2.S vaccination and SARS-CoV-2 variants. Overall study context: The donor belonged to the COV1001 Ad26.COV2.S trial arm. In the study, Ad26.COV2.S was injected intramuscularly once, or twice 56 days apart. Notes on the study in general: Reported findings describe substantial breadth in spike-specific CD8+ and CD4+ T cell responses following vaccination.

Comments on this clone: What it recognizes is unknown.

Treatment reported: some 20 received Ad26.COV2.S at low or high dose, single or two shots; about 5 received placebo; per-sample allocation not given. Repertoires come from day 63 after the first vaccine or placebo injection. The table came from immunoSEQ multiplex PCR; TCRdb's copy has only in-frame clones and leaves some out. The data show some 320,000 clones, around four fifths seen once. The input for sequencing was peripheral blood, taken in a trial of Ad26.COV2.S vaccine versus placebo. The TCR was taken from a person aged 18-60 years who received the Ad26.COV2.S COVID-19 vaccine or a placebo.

CDR3 sequence reads: CASRPGAYNSPLHF. DNA of the CDR3: TGTGCCAGCAGGCCAGGGGCCTATAATTCACCCCTCCACTTT. The V gene is TRBV28, the J gene TRBJ1-6; possible D gene TRBD1, 6 bases. The V gene's germline CDR1 is MDHEN and CDR2 SYDVKM. V lost 6 bases and J lost 2, with 8 bases in between. There are 14 residues in the CDR3.